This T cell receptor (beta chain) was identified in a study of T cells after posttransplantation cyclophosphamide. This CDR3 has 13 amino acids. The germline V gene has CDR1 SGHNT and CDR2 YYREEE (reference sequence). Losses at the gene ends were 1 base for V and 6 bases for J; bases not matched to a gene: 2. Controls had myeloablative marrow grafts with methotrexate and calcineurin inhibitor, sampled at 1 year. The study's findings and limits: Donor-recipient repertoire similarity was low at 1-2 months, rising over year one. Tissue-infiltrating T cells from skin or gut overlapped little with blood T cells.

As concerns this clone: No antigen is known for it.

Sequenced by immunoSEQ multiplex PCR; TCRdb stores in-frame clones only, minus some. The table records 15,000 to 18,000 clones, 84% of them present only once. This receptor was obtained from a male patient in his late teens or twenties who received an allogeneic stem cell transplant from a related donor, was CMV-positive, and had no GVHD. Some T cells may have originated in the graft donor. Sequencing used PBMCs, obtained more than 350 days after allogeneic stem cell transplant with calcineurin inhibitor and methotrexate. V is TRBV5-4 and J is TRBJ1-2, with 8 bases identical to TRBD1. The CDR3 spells CASSLRTGNGYTF. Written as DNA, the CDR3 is TGTGCCAGCAGCTTGAGGACAGGGAATGGCTACACCTTC.